A single sample is the source of the 8 T cell receptor beta chains below, sequenced in a study of T-cell reconstitution after alpha-beta-depleted transplantation in children. This sample's TCRbeta library carried unique molecular identifier barcodes. TCRdb processed the PCR reads anew with MiXCR; each CDR3 protein has one entry. Of fewer than 550,000 distinct CDR3 sequences in the sample, over 10% are singletons; the top ten hold around 15%. The sample in question was PBMCs, mostly from graft donor cells, obtained 180 days after TCRalphabeta/CD19-depleted stem cell transplant. Receptors were obtained from a female patient aged 2-15 years who had a stem cell transplant for aplastic anemia, so the T cells may come from the graft donor.

This clonotype was detected only a few times. The chain uses TRBV6-2 or TRBV6-3 and TRBJ1-5; TRBD1 aligns across 11 bases. The CDR3 is made up of 17 amino acids. The V segment lost 2 bases and the J segment 0 bases; nucleotides outside the gene matches: 3. Germline assignment: CDR1 MNHEY and CDR2 SVGEGT. The CDR3 is CASSYPGTGGSNQPQHF. The CDR3 DNA sequence: TGTGCCAGCAGTTACCCCGGGACAGGGGGTAGCAATCAGCCCCAGCATTTT.

The rearrangement links TRBV24-1 to TRBJ2-5; no reliable D call. CDR3 length equals 11 residues. Trimming removed 9 bases from V and 5 bases from J, with 9 bases in between. Looked up from germline, CDR1 is KGHDR and CDR2 is SFDVKD. The CDR3 region is CATRYPETQYF. The CDR3 DNA is TGTGCCACCCGATACCCTGAGACCCAGTACTTC.

This clonotype was observed a handful of times. The chain is built from TRBV12-3 or TRBV12-4 and TRBJ1-1; D uncertain. V lost 10 bases and J lost 1, with 16 bases in between. This CDR3 contains 14 residues. The CDR3 DNA reads as TGTGCCAACAGAGGCGGGGTGAGGAACACTGAAGCTTTCTTT. This codes for CANRGGVRNTEAFF.

This chain uses TRBV28 with TRBJ2-1; D is tentatively TRBD1 or TRBD2 (5 bases each). CDR1 and CDR2 (germline): MDHEN, SYDVKM. V gave up 3 bases and J gave up 0 bases, with 12 bases separating them. This CDR3 spans 16 amino acids. This CDR3 reads CASSLAGTRSYNEQFF. The CDR3 nucleotides read TGTGCCAGCAGTTTGGCCGGGACCCGCTCCTACAATGAGCAGTTCTTC.

The rearrangement uses TRBV12-3 or TRBV12-4 and TRBJ2-2; D unresolved. V was shortened by 0 bases and J by 8 bases, with 13 bases between the two germline ends. CDR3 length: 15 amino acids. CDR3 sequence (DNA): TGTGCCAGCAGTTTAGCGGACCAAGCTAGTGGGGAGCTGTTTTTT. As protein: CASSLADQASGELFF.

This clonotype was observed a few times. The chain is built from TRBV28 and TRBJ2-7; D not resolved. The CDR3 runs 15 residues. Germline CDR1 reads MDHEN; CDR2 reads SYDVKM. V was clipped by 2 bases and J by 0 bases, with 11 bases between them. CDR3 loop: CASSLLRLVSYEQYF. In DNA form, the CDR3 reads TGTGCCAGCAGTTTACTCAGGCTAGTCTCCTACGAGCAGTACTTC. The full variable domain, with the rest looked up from reference TRBV28 and TRBJ2-7, is DVKVTQSSRYLVKRTGEKVFLECVQDMDHENMFWYRQDPGLGLRLIYFSYDVKMKEKGDIPEGYSVSREKKERFSLILESASTNQTSMYLCASSLLRLVSYEQYFGPGTRLTVT.

The chain combines TRBV20-1 with TRBJ2-7, with 9 bases aligning to TRBD2. V gave up 3 bases and J gave up 4 bases; unmatched junction bases: 10. The CDR3 covers 15 residues. Germline V gene sequence: CDR1 DFQATT, CDR2 SNEGSKA (reference sequence). The DNA of the CDR3 is TGCAGTGCTAGGGCGACTAGCGGAGGTGGATACGAGCAGTACTTC. Protein product: CSARATSGGGYEQYF.

This clonotype has ten or more counts. This chain links TRBV7-9 with TRBJ2-1; D assignment may be TRBD1 or TRBD2 (6 bases each). Deletions cut 5 bases from V and 3 bases from J, with 11 bases between. CDR1 is SEHNR and CDR2 is FQNEAQ in the germline V gene (reference sequence). This CDR3 has 14 amino acids. The CDR3: CASSRGPVYNEQFF. DNA of the CDR3: TGTGCCAGCAGCCGGGGGCCAGTCTACAATGAGCAGTTCTTC.